The sequence of this T cell receptor (beta chain) was determined in a study of radiation and T cells in renal cell carcinoma. The study, taken as a whole, reports: In blood, top tumor clones expanded by 2 weeks, shrinking by 4.

Time point meaning: blood 4 weeks post-SBRT, at nephrectomy. Treatment in this sample: 15 Gy SBRT to primary tumor, nephrectomy 4 weeks later. Nephrectomy followed 15 Gy stereotactic body radiation by 4 weeks. The patient's renal cell carcinoma had clear cell pathology. Germline V gene data show CDR1 as PRHDT and CDR2 as FYEKMQ (reference sequence). Trimming shortened V by 6 bases and J by 16 bases, and 19 bases separated the two germline ends. The CDR3 totals 12 residues. A note on this clone: Its antigen remains unknown.

TCRdb's table, derived via immunoSEQ multiplex PCR, lists solely in-frame clones and lacks some. The data show 150,000 or so clones, about 88% seen once. J is TRBJ2-1 and V is TRBV13; perhaps TRBD1 as D (5 bases). This receptor was taken from a woman between 45 and 60 years old with renal cell carcinoma. The specimen was blood, collected from a patient whose treatment included radiotherapy and nephrectomy. The CDR3 sequence: CASSLGLEILFF. The CDR3 DNA is TGTGCCAGCAGTTTGGGGCTTGAGATCCTTTTCTTC.